This T cell receptor (beta chain) was sequenced in a study of OX40 agonist ivuxolimab in advanced cancers. Overall study: Each dose-escalation patient presented with hepatocellular carcinoma, melanoma, renal cell or head and neck cancer. Three individuals attained partial responses, comprising one hepatocellular carcinoma case and two cutaneous melanoma cases.

Note on this clone: Its antigen is unknown.

Whole-study findings and limits: At 0.1 to 3.0 mg/kg, CD4+ and CD8+ blood T cells expanded clonally by week 6.

V lost 3 bases and J lost 0, with 15 bases in between. The CDR3 contains 16 residues. The germline CDR1 and CDR2 sequences are SGHRS and YFSETQ. Patients were ineligible given autoimmune disease history or systemic immunosuppression. Some clones are missing from TCRdb's copy, which holds only in-frame ones; the method was immunoSEQ multiplex PCR. The table lists 25,000 to 40,000 clones, more than 75% of them singletons. The gene calls are TRBV5-1 and TRBJ1-1; no clear D gene. Sequences were derived from CD4+ or CD8+ T cells sorted from blood, sampled in a trial of the OX40 agonist ivuxolimab. The source is an adult with an advanced solid tumor such as melanoma, head and neck, liver or kidney cancer. The CDR3 sequence: CASSSKLTGMNTEAFF. CDR3 bases: TGCGCCAGCAGCTCAAAACTTACGGGCATGAACACTGAAGCTTTCTTT.